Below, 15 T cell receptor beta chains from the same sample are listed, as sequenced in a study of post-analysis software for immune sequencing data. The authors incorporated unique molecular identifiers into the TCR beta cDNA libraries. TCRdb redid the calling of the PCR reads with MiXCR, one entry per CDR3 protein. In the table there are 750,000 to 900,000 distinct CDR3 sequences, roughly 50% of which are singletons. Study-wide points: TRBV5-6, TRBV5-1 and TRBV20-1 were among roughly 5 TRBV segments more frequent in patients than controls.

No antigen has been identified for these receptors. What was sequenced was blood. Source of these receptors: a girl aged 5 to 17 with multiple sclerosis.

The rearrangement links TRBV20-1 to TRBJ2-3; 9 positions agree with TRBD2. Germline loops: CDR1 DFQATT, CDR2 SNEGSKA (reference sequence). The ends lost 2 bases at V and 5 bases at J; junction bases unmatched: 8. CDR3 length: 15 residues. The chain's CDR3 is CSARLAGRRRDTQYF. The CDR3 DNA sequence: TGCAGTGCTAGACTAGCGGGGAGACGCAGAGATACGCAGTATTTT.

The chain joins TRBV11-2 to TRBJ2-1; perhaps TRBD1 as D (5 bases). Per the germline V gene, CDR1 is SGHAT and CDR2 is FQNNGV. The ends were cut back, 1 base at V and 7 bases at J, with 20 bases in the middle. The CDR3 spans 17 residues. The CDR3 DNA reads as TGTGCCAGCAGCTTAGGAAGGGGTAGGGGTAACAGGAATGAGCAGTTCTTC. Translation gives CASSLGRGRGNRNEQFF. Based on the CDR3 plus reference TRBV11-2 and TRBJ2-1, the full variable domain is EAGVAQSPRYKIIEKRQSVAFWCNPISGHATLYWYQQILGQGPKLLIQFQNNGVVDDSQLPKDRFSAERLKGVDSTLKIQPAKLEDSAVYLCASSLGRGRGNRNEQFFGPGTRLTVL.

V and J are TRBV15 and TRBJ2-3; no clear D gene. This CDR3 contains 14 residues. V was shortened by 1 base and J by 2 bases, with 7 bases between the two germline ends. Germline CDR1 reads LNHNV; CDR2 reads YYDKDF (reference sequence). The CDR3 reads CATSRARATDTQYF. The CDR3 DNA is TGTGCCACCAGCAGAGCACGGGCCACAGATACGCAGTATTTT.

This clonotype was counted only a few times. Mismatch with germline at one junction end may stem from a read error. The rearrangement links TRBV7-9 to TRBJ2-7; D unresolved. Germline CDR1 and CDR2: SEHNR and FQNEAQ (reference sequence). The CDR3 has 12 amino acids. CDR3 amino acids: CACSLDTYEQYF. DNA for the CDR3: TGTGCCTGCAGCTTAGATACCTACGAGCAGTACTTC.

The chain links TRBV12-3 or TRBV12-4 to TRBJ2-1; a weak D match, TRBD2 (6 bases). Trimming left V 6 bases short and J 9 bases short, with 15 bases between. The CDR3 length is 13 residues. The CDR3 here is CASSKTSFSEQFF. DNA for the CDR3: TGTGCCAGCAGCAAGACTAGTTTCAGTGAGCAGTTCTTC.

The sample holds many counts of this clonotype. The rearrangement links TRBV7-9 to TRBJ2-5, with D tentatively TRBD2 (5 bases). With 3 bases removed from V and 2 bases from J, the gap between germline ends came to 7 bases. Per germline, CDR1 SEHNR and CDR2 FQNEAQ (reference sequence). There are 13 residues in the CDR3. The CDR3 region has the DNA TGTGCCAGCAGCTTCGGACTTCAAGAGACCCAGTACTTC. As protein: CASSFGLQETQYF.

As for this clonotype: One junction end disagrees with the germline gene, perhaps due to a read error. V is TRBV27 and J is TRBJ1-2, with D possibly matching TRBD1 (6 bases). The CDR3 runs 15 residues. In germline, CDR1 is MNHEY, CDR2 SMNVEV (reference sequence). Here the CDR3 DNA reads TGTGCCGGCAGTTCTCACAGGGCAGGGGACTATGGCTACACCTTC. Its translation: CAGSSHRAGDYGYTF.

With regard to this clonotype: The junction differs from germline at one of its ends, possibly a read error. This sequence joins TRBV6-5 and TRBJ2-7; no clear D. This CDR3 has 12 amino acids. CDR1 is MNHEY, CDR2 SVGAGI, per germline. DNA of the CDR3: TGTGCCTGCAGCTCGCAGGACTACGAGCAGTACTTC. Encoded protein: CACSSQDYEQYF.

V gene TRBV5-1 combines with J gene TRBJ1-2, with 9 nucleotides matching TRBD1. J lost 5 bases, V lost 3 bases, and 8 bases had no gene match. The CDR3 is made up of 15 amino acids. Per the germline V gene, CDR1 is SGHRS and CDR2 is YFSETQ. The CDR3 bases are TGCGCCAGCAGCTGGGGACAGGGTGGCCCTTATGGCTACACCTTC. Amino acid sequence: CASSWGQGGPYGYTF.

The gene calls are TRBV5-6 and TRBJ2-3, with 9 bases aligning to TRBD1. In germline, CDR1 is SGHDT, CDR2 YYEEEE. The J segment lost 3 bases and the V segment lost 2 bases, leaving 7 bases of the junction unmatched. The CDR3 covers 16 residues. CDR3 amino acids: CASSFWTGVMTDTQYF. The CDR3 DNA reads TGTGCCAGCAGCTTCTGGACAGGGGTGATGACAGATACGCAGTATTTT. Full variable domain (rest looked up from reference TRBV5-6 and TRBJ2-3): DAGVTQSPTHLIKTRGQQVTLRCSPKSGHDTVSWYQQALGQGPQFIFQYYEEEERQRGNFPDRFSGHQFPNYSSELNVNALLLGDSALYLCASSFWTGVMTDTQYFGPGTRLTVL.

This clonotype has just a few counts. The CDR3, as DNA: TGTGCCAGCAGCCCGGGGGCGGCCTATGGCTACACCTTC. Translated: CASSPGAAYGYTF. V gene TRBV12-3 or TRBV12-4 combines with J gene TRBJ1-2; tentative D call: TRBD1 (6 bases). The CDR3 contains 13 residues. The ends were cut back, 6 bases at V and 4 bases at J, with 12 bases in the middle.

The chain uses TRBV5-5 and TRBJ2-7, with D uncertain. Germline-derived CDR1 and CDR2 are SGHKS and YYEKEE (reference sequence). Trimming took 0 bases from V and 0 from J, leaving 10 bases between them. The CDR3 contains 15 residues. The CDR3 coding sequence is TGTGCCAGCAGCTTGGAAGCCCCTCTCTCCTACGAGCAGTACTTC. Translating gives CASSLEAPLSYEQYF. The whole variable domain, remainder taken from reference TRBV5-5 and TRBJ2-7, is DAGVTQSPTHLIKTRGQQVTLRCSPISGHKSVSWYQQVLGQGPQFIFQYYEKEERGRGNFPDRFSARQFPNYSSELNVNALLLGDSALYLCASSLEAPLSYEQYFGPGTRLTVT.

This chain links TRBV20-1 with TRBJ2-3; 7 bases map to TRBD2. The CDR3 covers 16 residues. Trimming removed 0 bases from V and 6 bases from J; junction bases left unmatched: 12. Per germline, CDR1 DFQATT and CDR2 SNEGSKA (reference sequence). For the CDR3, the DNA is TGCAGTGCTAGAGATCCCCCAGCGGGATTACGGGATACGCAGTATTTT. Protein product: CSARDPPAGLRDTQYF.

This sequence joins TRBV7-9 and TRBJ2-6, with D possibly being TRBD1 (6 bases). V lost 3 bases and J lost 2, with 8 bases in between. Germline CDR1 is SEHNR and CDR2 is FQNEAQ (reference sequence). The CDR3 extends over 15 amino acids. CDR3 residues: CASSFAGAGANVLTF. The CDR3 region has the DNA TGTGCCAGCAGCTTTGCAGGGGCTGGGGCCAACGTCCTGACTTTC.

CDR3 residues: CAWSVWGNSYEQYF. CDR3 nucleotides: TGTGCCTGGAGTGTATGGGGGAACTCCTACGAGCAGTACTTC. This chain uses TRBV30 with TRBJ2-7; D tentatively fits TRBD1 or TRBD2 (5 bases each). The CDR3 length is 14 residues. Trimming took 0 bases from V and 0 from J, leaving 9 bases between them. Germline CDR1 and CDR2: GTSNPN and SVGIG (reference sequence). The whole variable domain, remainder taken from reference TRBV30 and TRBJ2-7, is SQTIHQWPATLVQPVGSPLSLECTVEGTSNPNLYWYRQAAGRGLQLLFYSVGIGQISSEVPQNLSASRPQDRQFILSSKKLLLSDSGFYLCAWSVWGNSYEQYFGPGTRLTVT.